This T cell receptor beta chain appears in the sequencing data of a study of sequential checkpoint blockade in melanoma. For the study at large: After nivolumab or ipilimumab alone, about 20 patients had week-13 rebiopsies.

The table came from immunoSEQ multiplex PCR; TCRdb's copy has only in-frame clones and leaves some out. This table holds fewer than 3,500 clones, around 20% found once. The treatment is: randomized to nivolumab then ipilimumab (arm A) or the reverse (arm B). Germline V lookup: CDR1 SGHNT, CDR2 YENEEA. V was trimmed by 5 bases and J by 0 bases, leaving 8 bases between them. This CDR3 region has 15 residues. This clone is labeled as medium-sized. Sequenced here: tumor tissue (inferred from file names), sampled from a patient given nivolumab and ipilimumab in sequence. This clonotype was obtained from a human patient with melanoma. Some clones in this sample may be carry-over from other donors' samples. The V and J genes are TRBV11-3 and TRBJ1-6; tentatively, D is TRBD1 (6 bases). CDR3 DNA: TGTGCCAGCAGCGCGGACAGCTCCTATAATTCACCCCTCCACTTT. This gives the protein CASSADSSYNSPLHF.